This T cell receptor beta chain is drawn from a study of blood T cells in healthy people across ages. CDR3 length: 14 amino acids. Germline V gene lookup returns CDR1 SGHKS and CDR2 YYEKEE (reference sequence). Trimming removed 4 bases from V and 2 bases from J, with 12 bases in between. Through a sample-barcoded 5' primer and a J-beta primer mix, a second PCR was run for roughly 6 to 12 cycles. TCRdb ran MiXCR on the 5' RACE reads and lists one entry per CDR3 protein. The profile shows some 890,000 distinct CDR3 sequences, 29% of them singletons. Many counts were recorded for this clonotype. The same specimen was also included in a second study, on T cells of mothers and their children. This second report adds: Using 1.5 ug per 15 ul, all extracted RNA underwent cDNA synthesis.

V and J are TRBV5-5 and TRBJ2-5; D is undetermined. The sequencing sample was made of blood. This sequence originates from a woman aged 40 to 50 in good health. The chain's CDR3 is CASSLTSAQETQYF. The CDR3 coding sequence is TGTGCCAGCAGCCTAACCAGTGCGCAAGAGACCCAGTACTTC.